The clone carrying this T cell receptor beta chain was seen more than once but under ten times. This sample is part of a study of coeliac disease. Generated by immunoSEQ multiplex PCR, the TCRdb table keeps only in-frame clones and is missing some. The sample has about 790 clones; 64% are singletons. The CDR3 spans 11 residues. CDR1 MNHNS and CDR2 SASEGT come from the germline V gene. J lost 8 bases, V lost 6 bases, and 2 bases had no gene match. The genes are TRBV6-1 and TRBJ1-1; 8 bases line up with TRBD1. The TCR originated in an elderly man without celiac disease. Material: intraepithelial lymphocytes from the gut. CDR3 residues: CASRRDREAFF. For the CDR3, the DNA is TGTGCCAGCAGACGGGACAGGGAAGCTTTCTTT.